These T cell receptor beta chains were read from a single sample in a study of blood T cell repertoires in COVID-19. This table comes from immunoSEQ multiplex PCR, and its TCRdb copy is limited to in-frame clones, with some not included. The sample shows 400,000 to 450,000 clones, 90% of them seen only once. The sample was PBMCs or T cells enriched from blood (not recorded which). Source of these receptors: a man in his late teens or twenties who had recovered from COVID-19. CDR3s include the opening cysteine and the closing phenylalanine or tryptophan. The D gene is left open where the match is weak. The size field is filled for only some rows; it gives once, few, many or a size class.

D: NA; J: TRBJ2-2; size: NA; V: TRBV28; CDR3: CASRQLNTGELFF; DNA: TGTGCCAGCAGGCAACTGAACACCGGGGAGCTGTTTTTT
D: NA; J: TRBJ1-2; size: once; V: TRBV6-2/TRBV6-3; CDR3: CASSPPGYYGYTF; DNA: TGTGCCAGCAGCCCTCCGGGGTACTATGGCTACACCTTC
D: NA; J: TRBJ2-2; size: NA; V: TRBV2; CDR3: CASSLAEANTGELFF; DNA: TGTGCCAGCAGTTTAGCGGAGGCGAACACCGGGGAGCTGTTTTTT
D: NA; J: TRBJ1-1; size: NA; V: TRBV5-5; CDR3: CASSLVQPSPAEAFF; DNA: TGTGCCAGCAGCTTGGTACAGCCGAGTCCCGCTGAAGCTTTCTTT
D: TRBD2; J: TRBJ2-5; size: NA; V: TRBV4-2; CDR3: CASSSSGRAWQETQYF; DNA: TGTGCCAGCTCCTCCAGCGGGAGGGCCTGGCAAGAGACCCAGTACTTC
D: NA; J: TRBJ2-7; size: NA; V: TRBV19; CDR3: CASSIQGRPLYEQYF; DNA: TGTGCCAGTAGTATCCAGGGGCGGCCCCTTTACGAGCAGTACTTC
D: NA; J: TRBJ1-3; size: NA; V: TRBV9; CDR3: CASRRGNTIYF; DNA: TGTGCCAGCAGGAGGGGAAACACCATATATTTT
D: TRBD1; J: TRBJ1-3; size: few; V: TRBV7-2; CDR3: CASSLLGTGKAGNTIYF; DNA: TGTGCCAGCAGCTTACTCGGGACAGGGAAAGCTGGAAACACCATATATTTT
D: TRBD1; J: TRBJ2-7; size: once; V: TRBV5-1; CDR3: CASRTTGDEYEQYF; DNA: TGCGCCAGCAGAACGACAGGGGATGAATACGAGCAGTACTTC
D: TRBD1; J: TRBJ2-2; size: NA; V: TRBV5-1; CDR3: CASSPGQADTGELFF; DNA: TGCGCCAGCAGCCCAGGACAGGCTGACACCGGGGAGCTGTTTTTT
D: TRBD1; J: TRBJ2-5; size: NA; V: TRBV19; CDR3: CASSPRAGGGETQYF; DNA: TGTGCCAGTAGTCCTCGGGCAGGGGGCGGAGAGACCCAGTACTTC
D: NA; J: TRBJ1-2; size: NA; V: TRBV7-9; CDR3: CASSLDGTRADGYTF; DNA: TGTGCCAGCAGCTTAGATGGCACACGCGCGGATGGCTACACCTTC
D: TRBD2; J: TRBJ2-3; size: NA; V: TRBV5-1; CDR3: CASSLTSGDTDTQYF; DNA: TGCGCCAGCTCCCTGACTAGCGGAGACACAGATACGCAGTATTTT
D: NA; J: TRBJ1-1; size: NA; V: TRBV19; CDR3: CASGRSEAFF; DNA: TGTGCCAGTGGGAGGTCCGAAGCTTTCTTT
D: NA; J: TRBJ1-5; size: NA; V: TRBV2; CDR3: CASSEWAGIQPQHF; DNA: TGTGCCAGCAGTGAATGGGCAGGGATTCAGCCCCAGCATTTT
D: TRBD2; J: TRBJ2-1; size: NA; V: TRBV7-9; CDR3: CASSSRTSGDYNEQFF; DNA: TGTGCCAGCAGCAGCCGGACTAGCGGGGATTACAATGAGCAGTTCTTC
D: NA; J: TRBJ1-6; size: few; V: TRBV30; CDR3: CAWSPEGSYNSPLHF; DNA: TGTGCCTGGAGTCCCGAGGGCTCCTATAATTCACCCCTCCACTTT